Each of the 15 T cell receptor beta chains below was sequenced from the same sample in a study of tumor-infiltrating lymphocytes in primary liver carcinoma. Total RNA (approximately 500 ng) served as template for TCR beta cDNA synthesis primed by a constant-region primer. Three-round nested multiplex PCR performed with slightly modified ARM-PCR produced the TCR beta libraries. The first two PCR rounds, around 11 cycles each, used TRBV1-TRBV30 forward primers and a C-beta reverse primer. TCRdb recomputed calls from the multiplex PCR reads with MiXCR, one row per CDR3 protein. Counted here are about 59,000 distinct CDR3 sequences, 55% to 75% occurring once; the ten biggest clones make up 55% to 70%. Between about 17 and 34 mg of unsorted bulk tissue served as the source from which RNA and DNA were co-extracted. Source material: liver tumor tissue from sampling region 2. Subset given: tumor region T2, inferior pole. The receptors stem from a man aged 40-49 years with primary liver carcinoma and hepatitis B virus infection.

As for this clonotype: The CDR3 does not close with the conserved phenylalanine or tryptophan, likely indicating a read error. Because the CDR3's place on the DNA is in doubt, the DNA is left out and the CDR3 is given as listed by TCRdb. This chain uses TRBV12-3 or TRBV12-4 with TRBJ1-2; TRBD1 is the table's D call, not checked against the DNA. The CDR3 comprises 12 residues, both ends counted. The CDR3 reads CAIGQGVDGYSS.

A word on this clonotype: Compared with germline, one end of the junction differs, possibly owing to a read error. The chain recombines TRBV20-1 with TRBJ2-1; D perhaps matches TRBD2 (6 bases). The CDR3 extends over 13 amino acids. Germline V gene data show CDR1 as DFQATT and CDR2 as SNEGSKA (reference sequence). CDR3: CSASLDYYNEQIF. Here the CDR3 DNA reads TGCAGTGCTAGTCTGGACTACTACAATGAGCAGATCTTC.

As regards this clonotype: Lacking the conserved final phenylalanine or tryptophan, this CDR3 likely reflects a read error. The rearrangement links TRBV29-1 to TRBJ2-3; TRBD1 agrees at 11 bases. Germline CDR1 and CDR2: SQVTM and ANQGSEA. J was trimmed by 1 base and V by 7 bases; bases with no gene match: 1. The CDR3 has 13 amino acids. CDR3 protein: CSADRGRTDTQYL. The CDR3 DNA follows: TGCAGCGCGGACAGGGGGCGCACAGATACGCAGTATCTT.

V usage is TRBV6-6 and J usage is TRBJ2-1; 7 nucleotides align to TRBD2. The junction had 11 bases not matched to a gene; V was cut back by 4 bases and J by 8 bases. Germline CDR1 is MNHNY and CDR2 is SVGAGI (reference sequence). The CDR3 extends over 15 amino acids. In DNA form, the CDR3 reads TGTGCCAGCAGTTTGACTAGCCTGATGGGGGATGAGCAGTTCTTC. This sequence encodes CASSLTSLMGDEQFF.

This clonotype was observed a handful of times. V usage is TRBV6-2 or TRBV6-3 and J usage is TRBJ1-2; D remains ambiguous. V gave up 10 bases and J gave up 4 bases, with 10 bases separating them. There are 11 residues in the CDR3. CDR1 MNHEY and CDR2 SVGEGT come from the germline V gene. The CDR3 loop is CATALGYGYTF. CDR3 bases: TGTGCCACCGCCCTAGGCTATGGCTACACCTTC.

In the case of this clonotype: A much larger clone lies one base from this, so it may be a read error. The chain recombines TRBV6-1 with TRBJ2-7, with D tentatively TRBD2 (5 bases). Germline V gives CDR1 MNHNS, CDR2 SASEGT. CDR3 length: 16 amino acids. Here the CDR3 DNA reads TGTGCCAGCAGGACAAGTGTCGTAGGGAGCTCCTACGGGCAGTACTTC. This sequence encodes CASRTSVVGSSYGQYF.

In the case of this clonotype: A much larger clone lies a single base off, so this may be a read error. The V call is TRBV28, the J call TRBJ2-7; 9 nucleotides align to TRBD1. The germline CDR1 and CDR2 sequences are MDHEN and SYDVKM. This CDR3 is built from 17 residues. Unmatched junction bases numbered 15, after V lost 3 bases and J lost 6 bases. The CDR3 sequence is CASSFALTGTGILEQYF. For the CDR3, the DNA is TGTGCCAGCAGTTTCGCGCTGACCGGGACAGGGATCCTCGAGCAGTACTTC.

The V and J genes are TRBV4-1 and TRBJ2-3; 8 nucleotides match TRBD1. The CDR3 has 16 residues. CDR1 and CDR2 from the germline V gene are MGHRA and YSYEKL. V lost 1 base, J lost 5 bases, and 8 bases stayed unmatched. In DNA, the CDR3 is TGCGCCAGCAGCCAAGGGTCGGACAGGGACGTAGATACGCAGTATTTT. It encodes CASSQGSDRDVDTQYF.

Comment on this clonotype: In this CDR3 the conserved last residue, phenylalanine or tryptophan, is missing, so a read error is likely. J is TRBJ2-7 and V is TRBV10-3; D may be TRBD2 (5 bases). Trimming took 8 bases from V and 7 from J, leaving 18 bases between them. Germline V lookup: CDR1 ENHRY, CDR2 SYGVKD. This CDR3 is 13 amino acids long. CDR3 bases: TGTGCCATCGAACCCACTGAATCGGGGGAGCAGTACTAC. It specifies CAIEPTESGEQYY.

This rearrangement joins TRBV11-2 to TRBJ1-1; TRBD1 agrees at 8 bases. The CDR3 length is 15 residues. V was clipped by 5 bases and J by 14 bases; unmatched bases: 19. CDR1 is SGHAT, CDR2 FQNNGV, per germline. CDR3 residues: CASSPPTGADSEAFF. The CDR3 DNA sequence: TGTGCCAGCAGCCCCCCGACAGGGGCCGACAGTGAGGCATTCTTT.

Notes on this clonotype: A much larger clone lies one base from this, so it may be a read error. The missing conserved phenylalanine or tryptophan at the end of this CDR3 makes a read error likely. The rearrangement links TRBV11-1 to TRBJ2-4, with 13 nucleotides matching TRBD2. Germline V gene data show CDR1 as SGHAT and CDR2 as FQDESV (reference sequence). The V and J ends lost 4 bases and 2 bases, in that order; junction bases with no gene match: 5. The CDR3 length is 17 residues. The CDR3 reads CASSSTGTSGTKNIQYL. The CDR3, as DNA: TGTGCCAGCAGCTCTACCGGGACTAGCGGGACCAAAAACATTCAGTACTTA.

The chain is built from TRBV4-1 and TRBJ2-1; D not certain. The J call may not be correct, given that the DNA end is closer to TRBJ2-7. The CDR3 loop spans 15 amino acids. Germline V CDR1 and CDR2: MGHRA, YSYEKL. This chain's CDR3 is CASSPLGNNDNEQYF. The CDR3 DNA reads as TGCGCCAGCAGCCCGCTCGGTAACAATGACAATGAGCAGTACTTC.

This clonotype occurred once. Relative to the germline gene, one junction end is altered; a read error may explain this. The chain couples TRBV12-3 or TRBV12-4 to TRBJ2-1; 13 positions match TRBD2. This CDR3 is 16 amino acids long. Here the CDR3 DNA reads TGTGCCAGCAATTATGGACTAGCGGGAGCGGCGGACGAGCAGTCCTTC. Protein product: CASNYGLAGAADEQSF.

V is TRBV12-3 or TRBV12-4 and J is TRBJ1-5; D uncertain. Trimming cost V 3 bases and J 14 bases, with 23 bases left between them. The CDR3 loop spans 15 amino acids. The chain's CDR3 is CASSFGQGGNQHKHF. The CDR3 nucleotides read TGTGCCAGCAGTTTTGGGCAAGGAGGCAATCAGCACAAGCATTTT.

Worth noting for this clonotype: Sequence at one end of the junction differs from germline and may be a read error. The gene calls are TRBV7-8 and TRBJ2-2; 7 bases match TRBD2. CDR1 is SGHVS, CDR2 FQNEAQ, per germline. This CDR3 comprises 16 residues. The CDR3 region has the DNA TGCGCCAGCAGCTTTGCGGGAGTCTTGAACACCAGGGAACTGTTTTTT. This gives the protein CASSFAGVLNTRELFF.